The 24 T cell receptor beta chains below were found in one sample sequenced in a study of sequential checkpoint blockade in melanoma. The method was immunoSEQ multiplex PCR; TCRdb's version includes in-frame clones alone and lacks a portion of them. This table holds thousands of clones, approximately 61% found once. The treatment is: randomized to nivolumab then ipilimumab (arm A) or the reverse (arm B). The sample in question was CD8+ T cells sorted from blood (inferred from file names), obtained from a patient given nivolumab and ipilimumab in sequence. The receptors were gathered from a human patient with melanoma. Some clones in this sample may be carry-over from other donors' samples.

The chain couples TRBV7-2 to TRBJ1-4; D possibly corresponds to TRBD1 (5 bases). The CDR3 spans 15 residues. Trimming removed 1 base at V and 5 bases at J, with 11 bases between. Germline V gives CDR1 SGHTA, CDR2 FQGNSA. Written as DNA, the CDR3 is TGTGCCAGCAGCTTAGAGACAGACCCAAATGAAAAACTGTTTTTT. This sequence encodes CASSLETDPNEKLFF.

There are a few counts of this clone. The chain employs TRBV27 and TRBJ2-1; 11 nucleotides line up with TRBD2. The CDR3 contains 15 residues. Germline V gene data show CDR1 as MNHEY and CDR2 as SMNVEV (reference sequence). V lost 6 bases to trimming and J lost 2 bases; unmatched junction nucleotides: 3. In nucleotides, the CDR3 is TGTGCCAGCAGCCAGACTAGCGGGGCCTACAATGAGCAGTTCTTC. Translating gives CASSQTSGAYNEQFF.

This rearrangement joins TRBV29-1 to TRBJ1-2; 10 bases fit TRBD1. Trimming cost V 3 bases and J 3 bases; bases outside gene matches: 4. CDR1 SQVTM and CDR2 ANQGSEA come from the germline V gene. The CDR3 has 14 residues. CDR3 sequence reads: CSVDGQGEYYGYTF. The CDR3 DNA reads TGCAGCGTTGACGGACAGGGGGAGTACTATGGCTACACCTTC.

The genes are TRBV6-1 and TRBJ1-2; perhaps TRBD1 as D (6 bases). This CDR3 spans 12 amino acids. From germline, CDR1 is MNHNS and CDR2 SASEGT. V lost 7 bases to trimming and J lost 4 bases, with 10 bases between them. CDR3 sequence reads: CASTTGIYGYTF. The CDR3 nucleotides read TGTGCCAGCACTACAGGGATCTATGGCTACACCTTC.

This chain links TRBV15 with TRBJ1-4; D uncertain. V lost 6 bases and J 13 bases, leaving 24 bases between the germline ends. Germline lookup yields CDR1 LNHNV and CDR2 YYDKDF (reference sequence). The CDR3 has 15 residues. CDR3 coding DNA: TGTGCCACCAGTCCTCTGCGGGTGGGATTAAATGGACTGTTTTTT. Translation: CATSPLRVGLNGLFF.

In its sample, this clone was seen once. The chain couples TRBV6-6 to TRBJ2-2; TRBD1 matches at 8 bases. The CDR3 is made up of 16 amino acids. V was pared by 6 bases and J by 7 bases, with 13 bases of the junction left unmatched. Germline assignment: CDR1 MNHNY and CDR2 SVGAGI (reference sequence). This CDR3 reads CASSAIRTGYGGELFF. CDR3 coding DNA: TGTGCCAGCAGCGCAATAAGGACAGGGTACGGCGGGGAGCTGTTTTTT.

This clone appeared a single time. The J gene is TRBJ2-7, the V gene TRBV5-6; TRBD1 aligns across 11 bases. The CDR3 is 14 residues long. Germline loops: CDR1 SGHDT, CDR2 YYEEEE. V was pared by 4 bases and J by 1 base, with 1 base of the junction left unmatched. The CDR3 DNA follows: TGTGCCAGCAGCGGGACAGGGGGGTCCTACGAGCAGTACTTC. Protein product: CASSGTGGSYEQYF.

This clone was seen more than once but under ten times. This chain links TRBV2 with TRBJ2-7; D may be TRBD2 (6 bases). Trimming pared 2 bases from V and 4 bases from J, leaving 12 bases between. This CDR3 region has 14 residues. Germline CDR1 reads SNHLY; CDR2 reads FYNNEI. The CDR3 bases are TGTGCCAGCAGTGAATACGGCGGAGGGTACGAGCAGTACTTC. Translating it yields CASSEYGGGYEQYF.

DNA for the CDR3: TGTGCCAGCTCACCCGGACAGGGGGCGGAGGTCTATGGCTACACCTTC. This codes for CASSPGQGAEVYGYTF. This sequence joins TRBV18 and TRBJ1-2; 11 bases map to TRBD1. The V and J ends lost 3 bases and 4 bases, in that order; junction bases with no gene match: 7. CDR1 and CDR2 (germline): KGHSH, LQKENI. The CDR3 spans 16 residues. Based on the CDR3 plus reference TRBV18 and TRBJ1-2, the full variable domain is NAGVMQNPRHLVRRRGQEARLRCSPMKGHSHVYWYRQLPEEGLKFMVYLQKENIIDESGMPKERFSAEFPKEGPSILRIQQVVRGDSAAYFCASSPGQGAEVYGYTFGSGTRLTVV.

This clone was observed a single time. This chain connects TRBV4-3 to TRBJ2-7, with D possibly matching TRBD1 (6 bases). CDR3 length: 15 amino acids. V was trimmed by 3 bases and J by 0 bases, leaving 12 bases between them. Germline V lookup: CDR1 LGHNA, CDR2 YSLEER. The CDR3: CASSQWAGVSYEQYF. CDR3 DNA: TGCGCCAGCAGCCAGTGGGCAGGGGTCTCCTACGAGCAGTACTTC.

The rearrangement links TRBV15 to TRBJ2-1; TRBD2 aligns across 7 bases. After removal of 5 bases from V and 3 bases from J, the junction contained 4 bases not matched to a gene. Germline V CDR1 and CDR2: LNHNV, YYDKDF (reference sequence). The CDR3 contains 14 residues. The chain's CDR3 is CATSGPSGYNEQFF. CDR3 DNA: TGTGCCACCAGCGGACCTAGCGGCTACAATGAGCAGTTCTTC.

The chain recombines TRBV19 with TRBJ2-7, with a tentative D call TRBD2 (5 bases). The CDR3 has 12 amino acids. V lost 5 bases to trimming and J lost 2 bases, with 7 bases between them. The germline gives CDR1 LNHDA, CDR2 SQIVND (reference sequence). DNA of the CDR3: TGTGCCAGTAGTGGAGGAACCTACGAGCAGTACTTC. Translated: CASSGGTYEQYF.

The table lists this clone with a count of one. V gene TRBV7-6 combines with J gene TRBJ1-1; D is unclear. Germline V gene lookup returns CDR1 SGHVS and CDR2 FNYEAQ. Between the trimmed V and J ends, which lost 1 base and 7 bases, there was a span of 10 bases. This CDR3 region has 13 residues. The CDR3: CASSLVADGEAFF. The DNA of the CDR3 is TGTGCCAGCAGCTTAGTGGCGGATGGTGAAGCTTTCTTT. The full variable domain, its missing parts supplied by reference TRBV7-6 and TRBJ1-1, is GAGVSQSPRYKVTKRGQDVALRCDPISGHVSLYWYRQALGQGPEFLTYFNYEAQQDKSGLPNDRFSAERPEGSISTLTIQRTEQRDSAMYRCASSLVADGEAFFGQGTRLTVV.

By frequency in the sample, this clone is medium-sized. This sequence joins TRBV16 and TRBJ1-5, with unresolved D. The germline V and J ends were trimmed by 0 bases and 5 bases, with 17 bases remaining between them. There are 17 residues in the CDR3. CDR1 is KGHSY and CDR2 is FQNENV in the germline V gene. CDR3 residues: CASSQSAAQVGDQPQHF. The CDR3 DNA reads TGTGCCAGCAGCCAATCTGCGGCGCAGGTCGGGGATCAGCCCCAGCATTTT.

This clone was observed a few times. Sequence at one end of the junction differs from germline and may be a read error. The V gene is TRBV6-1, the J gene TRBJ1-1; D is ambiguous. Germline lookup yields CDR1 MNHNS and CDR2 SASEGT. CDR3 length: 14 amino acids. The chain's CDR3 is CASREDMWNTEAFF. The DNA for the CDR3 is TGTGCCAGCAGGGAAGACATGTGGAACACTGAAGCTTTCTTT.

This chain uses TRBV2 with TRBJ2-1; unclear D gene. The CDR3 length is 13 residues. Germline values: CDR1 SNHLY, CDR2 FYNNEI. V dropped 4 bases and J dropped 2 bases, with 6 bases sitting between them. As DNA, the CDR3 is TGTGCCAGCAGTGCAATCACCTACAATGAGCAGTTCTTC. This codes for CASSAITYNEQFF.

This clone is large by share. This chain connects TRBV7-9 to TRBJ1-4; D gene unclear. V lost 1 base and J lost 4, with 10 bases in between. Germline V gene sequence: CDR1 SEHNR, CDR2 FQNEAQ (reference sequence). This CDR3 is built from 15 residues. The CDR3, as DNA: TGTGCCAGCAGCTTAGGAGGCCAGCATAATGAAAAACTGTTTTTT. Protein: CASSLGGQHNEKLFF.

This chain connects TRBV4-3 to TRBJ2-7; 7 nucleotides align to TRBD1. The CDR3 runs 14 residues. Per germline, CDR1 LGHNA and CDR2 YSLEER. Trimming took 2 bases from V and 5 from J; bases not matched to a gene: 6. The CDR3 DNA sequence: TGCGCCAGCAGCCAACTGACAGGGTTGAACGAGCAGTACTTC. As protein: CASSQLTGLNEQYF.

The chain couples TRBV4-3 to TRBJ2-7; D may be TRBD1 (5 bases). Trimming took off 0 bases at V and 2 bases at J, with 11 bases between the two ends. This CDR3 is built from 15 residues. Germline V gene sequence: CDR1 LGHNA, CDR2 YSLEER. This CDR3 reads CASSQDPQATYEQYF. As DNA, the CDR3 is TGCGCCAGCAGCCAAGATCCACAGGCCACCTACGAGCAGTACTTC.

The DNA of the CDR3 is TGTGCCAGTAGTGAGGGTGGCACTGAAGCTTTCTTT. The encoded protein is CASSEGGTEAFF. J is TRBJ1-1 and V is TRBV19; D not certain. The CDR3 spans 12 residues. V lost 5 bases and J lost 4, with 8 bases in between. From germline, CDR1 is LNHDA and CDR2 SQIVND (reference sequence).

The chain is built from TRBV5-6 and TRBJ2-6; D is perhaps TRBD2 (5 bases). Trimming pared 2 bases from V and 0 bases from J, leaving 12 bases between. This CDR3 region has 17 residues. CDR1 SGHDT and CDR2 YYEEEE come from the germline V gene. The CDR3 reads CASSFGLTSSGANVLTF. CDR3 DNA: TGTGCCAGCAGCTTCGGACTGACGAGCTCTGGGGCCAACGTCCTGACTTTC.

This chain uses TRBV7-6 with TRBJ1-4; weak D call: TRBD1 (5 bases). The CDR3 sequence is 16 residues long. Trimming took off 2 bases at V and 5 bases at J, with 15 bases between the two ends. Germline-derived CDR1 and CDR2 are SGHVS and FNYEAQ. The chain's CDR3 is CASSLLGAAPNEKLFF. The CDR3 region has the DNA TGTGCCAGCAGCTTACTAGGGGCAGCCCCAAATGAAAAACTGTTTTTT.

This clone has just a few counts. The rearrangement uses TRBV6-1 and TRBJ2-7; D possibly corresponds to TRBD1 (6 bases). The CDR3 loop spans 13 amino acids. In germline, CDR1 is MNHNS, CDR2 SASEGT. V dropped 11 bases and J dropped 1 base, with 15 bases sitting between them. The CDR3 protein is CAVQAGVSYEQYF. CDR3 DNA sequence: TGTGCCGTTCAGGCAGGGGTTTCCTACGAGCAGTACTTC.

About this clone itself: Other DNA sequences in the sample encode the same CDR3. V and J are TRBV6-5 and TRBJ1-2; TRBD1 aligns across 9 bases. Germline V CDR1 and CDR2: MNHEY, SVGAGI. The ends lost 5 bases at V and 7 bases at J; junction bases unmatched: 5. The CDR3 runs to 13 residues. The CDR3 sequence: CASSKGQGLGYTF. Written as DNA, the CDR3 is TGTGCCAGCAGTAAGGGACAGGGCCTTGGCTACACCTTC.